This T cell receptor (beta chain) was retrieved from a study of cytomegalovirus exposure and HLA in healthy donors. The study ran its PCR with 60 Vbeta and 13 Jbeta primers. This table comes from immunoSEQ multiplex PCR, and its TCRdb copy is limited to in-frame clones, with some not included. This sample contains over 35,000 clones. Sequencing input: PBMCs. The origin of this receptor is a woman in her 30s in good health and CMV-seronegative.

The DNA for the CDR3 is TGCGCCAGCAGCTTGGCGGGGAAGAACACCGGGGAGCTGTTTTTT. Its protein is CASSLAGKNTGELFF. J is TRBJ2-2 and V is TRBV5-1; possibly TRBD2 for D (5 bases). V lost 0 bases to trimming and J lost 1 base, with 7 bases between them. The V gene's germline CDR1 is SGHRS and CDR2 YFSETQ. The CDR3 covers 15 residues.